These 19 T cell receptor beta chains were sequenced from one sample in a study of glioma-infiltrating T cells. The iRepertoire nested amplicon-rescue multiplex PCR amplified TCR alpha and beta CDR3s from RNA. One entry per CDR3 protein results from TCRdb running MiXCR on the multiplex PCR reads. Here the sample spans approximately 140,000 distinct CDR3 sequences, about 22% being singletons. Material for sequencing was glioma tissue, nonneoplastic brain tissue, or PBMCs (not recorded which). The receptors stem from a human donor with low-grade glioma or glioblastoma, undergoing nonglioma brain surgery, or in good health (not recorded which).

Concerning this clonotype: This may stem from a read error, because a much larger clone lies one nucleotide away. The rearrangement uses TRBV28 and TRBJ2-1; 12 bases are a match to TRBD2. Per germline, CDR1 MDHEN and CDR2 SYDVKM. Unmatched junction bases numbered 5, after V lost 8 bases and J lost 6 bases. CDR3 size: 14 residues. The CDR3 DNA reads TGTGCCAGCGGACTAGCGGGGAGCTGCAATGAGCAGTTCTTC. It specifies CASGLAGSCNEQFF.

V and J are TRBV2 and TRBJ2-3, with 10 positions matching TRBD2. Trimming cost V 6 bases and J 6 bases; bases outside gene matches: 9. CDR1 and CDR2 (germline): SNHLY, FYNNEI. The CDR3 loop spans 15 amino acids. The CDR3 DNA is TGTGCCAGCAGCACTAGCGGGGTTAACGGGGATACGCAGTATTTT. Its protein product is CASSTSGVNGDTQYF. Full variable domain (remainder filled in from reference TRBV2 and TRBJ2-3): EPEVTQTPSHQVTQMGQEVILRCVPISNHLYFYWYRQILGQKVEFLVSFYNNEISEKSEIFDDQFSVERPDGSNFTLKIRSTKLEDSAMYFCASSTSGVNGDTQYFGPGTRLTVL.

This chain links TRBV7-9 with TRBJ1-5; D is undetermined. Trimming took 8 bases from V and 5 from J, leaving 16 bases between them. Germline V gene sequence: CDR1 SEHNR, CDR2 FQNEAQ (reference sequence). The length of the CDR3 is 14 residues. CDR3 residues: CASGTGVIDQPQHF. For the CDR3, the DNA is TGTGCCAGCGGTACGGGAGTCATTGATCAGCCCCAGCATTTT.

In this sample, this clonotype turned up a few times. This sequence may be a read error, since a much larger clone differs from it by one base. The V gene is TRBV4-2, the J gene TRBJ2-1; no definite D call. Per germline, CDR1 LGHNA and CDR2 YNFKEQ. With 1 base removed from V and 3 bases from J, the gap between germline ends came to 10 bases. The CDR3 length is 15 residues. In DNA, the CDR3 is TGTGCCAGCAGCCAAGGGAGCACTAACTACAATGAGCAGTTCTTC. It is translated as CASSQGSTNYNEQFF.

The chain combines TRBV7-3 with TRBJ2-1, with unresolved D. Germline V CDR1 and CDR2: SGHTA, FQGTGA. V dropped 3 bases and J dropped 6 bases, with 9 bases sitting between them. This CDR3 has 13 amino acids. CDR3 amino acids: CASSFLDANEQFF. As DNA, the CDR3 is TGTGCCAGCAGCTTTCTGGACGCCAATGAGCAGTTCTTC.

This clonotype was seen many times. The rearrangement uses TRBV2 and TRBJ2-5, with D tentatively TRBD2 (5 bases). From germline, CDR1 is SNHLY and CDR2 FYNNEI. This CDR3 comprises 15 residues. The ends were cut back, 6 bases at V and 5 bases at J, with 19 bases in the middle. The CDR3 DNA reads as TGTGCCAGCAGGTTCGGGCTCTCACGCGGGGAGACCCAGTACTTC. Residues: CASRFGLSRGETQYF.

The sample holds a few counts of this clonotype. The genes are TRBV6-1 and TRBJ2-1; D is undetermined. Germline CDR1 and CDR2: MNHNS and SASEGT. The CDR3 extends over 14 amino acids. The ends were cut back, 3 bases at V and 2 bases at J, with 8 bases in the middle. The CDR3 loop reads CASSEISAYNEQFF. CDR3 bases: TGTGCCAGCAGTGAGATTTCGGCCTACAATGAGCAGTTCTTC.

V usage is TRBV20-1 and J usage is TRBJ1-1; 10 positions match TRBD1. V shed 3 bases and J 3 bases; nucleotides not matched to a gene: 7. This CDR3 is built from 15 residues. In germline, CDR1 is DFQATT, CDR2 SNEGSKA (reference sequence). The CDR3 region is CSARESGQGYTEAFF. The CDR3 DNA is TGCAGTGCTAGGGAGTCGGGACAGGGGTACACTGAAGCTTTCTTT.

This clonotype was seen once. A much larger clonotype is one base distant, so this may be a read error. The chain uses TRBV20-1 and TRBJ1-1; a weak D match, TRBD1 (5 bases). Trimming shortened V by 5 bases and J by 0 bases, and 7 bases separated the two germline ends. Germline lookup yields CDR1 DFQATT and CDR2 SNEGSKA (reference sequence). The CDR3 covers 12 residues. The CDR3 sequence is CSAAGLNTEAFF. DNA of the CDR3: TGCAGTGCTGCGGGGCTGAACACTGAAGCTTTCTTT.

Only a few counts were recorded for this clonotype. The chain uses TRBV7-2 and TRBJ2-5; D is perhaps TRBD2 (5 bases). V was cut by 3 bases and J by 5 bases, with 13 bases left in between. CDR1 is SGHTA, CDR2 FQGNSA, per germline. CDR3 size: 14 residues. CDR3 bases: TGTGCCAGCAGCTTCGGACTTTCACCGGAGACCCAGTACTTC. This sequence encodes CASSFGLSPETQYF.

On this clonotype: A read error is possible here, since a much larger clone lies one base away. V usage is TRBV6-5 and J usage is TRBJ1-5; a weak D match, TRBD1 (5 bases). Germline V gene sequence: CDR1 MNHEY, CDR2 SVGAGI. The V gene lost 2 bases and the J gene lost 10 bases, with 9 bases spanning the gap. The CDR3 is 12 amino acids. The CDR3, as DNA: TGTGCCAGCAGTTACCCGGACACACCCCAGCATTTT. Protein: CASSYPDTPQHF.

There are many counts of this clonotype. The chain is built from TRBV20-1 and TRBJ1-1; no definite D call. The germline V and J ends were trimmed by 1 base and 5 bases, with 5 bases remaining between them. Germline V gene lookup returns CDR1 DFQATT and CDR2 SNEGSKA (reference sequence). The CDR3 runs to 11 residues. This chain's CDR3 is CSARGGTEAFF. The CDR3 region has the DNA TGCAGTGCTAGAGGGGGAACTGAAGCTTTCTTT.

This clonotype was seen a handful of times. This rearrangement joins TRBV20-1 to TRBJ1-1; 10 bases line up with TRBD1. Germline V gene lookup returns CDR1 DFQATT and CDR2 SNEGSKA (reference sequence). This CDR3 has 12 amino acids. V shed 5 bases, J shed 4 bases, and the junction held 1 base outside the gene matches. The CDR3 DNA follows: TGCAGTGCTGGGGACAGGGGCACTGAAGCTTTCTTT. This translates into CSAGDRGTEAFF.

Written as DNA, the CDR3 is TGTGCCAGCAGCCGACAGGCGAACACTGAAGCTTTCTTT. Its translation is CASSRQANTEAFF. This chain uses TRBV7-3 with TRBJ1-1; possible D gene TRBD1, 6 bases. Germline V CDR1 and CDR2: SGHTA, FQGTGA. Trimming took off 5 bases at V and 1 base at J, with 8 bases between the two ends. This CDR3 has 13 residues.

This clonotype was observed a handful of times. The chain carries TRBV29-1 and TRBJ2-3, with D possibly being TRBD2 (6 bases). V lost 8 bases and J lost 6, with 15 bases in between. Germline V lookup: CDR1 SQVTM, CDR2 ANQGSEA. The CDR3 is 12 residues long. As DNA, the CDR3 is TGCAGCCTCCGACTTGGGAGGGATACGCAGTATTTT. Protein product: CSLRLGRDTQYF.

The chain employs TRBV3-1 and TRBJ2-7, with D possibly TRBD2 on 6 matching bases. V lost 0 bases and J lost 6, with 15 bases in between. This CDR3 comprises 15 residues. The germline CDR1 and CDR2 sequences are LGHDT and YNNKEL (reference sequence). In DNA, the CDR3 is TGTGCCAGCAGCCAAGATCGCGCGGGGCCTCGCGAGCAGTACGTC. Translating gives CASSQDRAGPREQYV.

This clonotype was found a few times. CDR3 sequence: CASSSPDRATEAFF. The CDR3 DNA reads TGTGCCAGCAGCTCACCTGACAGGGCCACTGAAGCTTTCTTT. This chain links TRBV7-9 with TRBJ1-1, with TRBD1 matching over 7 bases. With 4 bases clipped from V and 4 bases from J, the junction kept 6 bases outside the gene matches. Germline CDR1 SEHNR, CDR2 FQNEAQ (reference sequence). There are 14 residues in the CDR3.

CDR3 region: CASSQRGWGYYGYTF. CDR3 bases: TGTGCCAGCAGCCAACGGGGATGGGGATACTATGGCTACACCTTC. The chain carries TRBV14 and TRBJ1-2; D is undetermined. The germline gives CDR1 SGHDN, CDR2 FVKESK. The ends were cut back, 2 bases at V and 3 bases at J, with 13 bases in the middle. CDR3 length equals 15 residues.

V gene TRBV7-9 combines with J gene TRBJ2-1; TRBD1 or TRBD2 may be the D gene (5 bases each). The CDR3 runs 15 residues. Germline V gives CDR1 SEHNR, CDR2 FQNEAQ (reference sequence). V lost 1 base and J lost 2, with 9 bases in between. The DNA for the CDR3 is TGTGCCAGCAGCTTAGTGGGGGTCGCCTACAATGAGCAGTTCTTC. This codes for CASSLVGVAYNEQFF.